Given below is one TCR beta chain in context. Its antigen remains unidentified. Scientists made TCR beta libraries using quantitative 5'-RACE with molecular barcodes. MiXCR was run by TCRdb on the 5' RACE reads, yielding one entry per CDR3 protein. The data show around 390,000 distinct CDR3 sequences, with 20% to 25% seen just once and approximately 15% held by the top ten. The sample is drawn from a study of CD8 T cells in ankylosing spondylitis. CDR3 length: 16 residues. V shed 1 base and J 0 bases; nucleotides not matched to a gene: 5. The germline V gene encodes CDR1 LGHNA and CDR2 YNFKEQ. Study-wide results and limits: Ankylosing spondylitis blood appeared to be characterized by a TCR beta motif of eight highly homologous variants.

This TCR came from a male donor with ankylosing spondylitis. Sequenced material: blood, either unsorted or a sorted T cell fraction (not recorded which). The chain combines TRBV4-2 with TRBJ2-7; TRBD1 aligns across 8 bases. CDR3 coding DNA: TGTGCCAGCAGCCAAGGAGAAGGGACAGGCTCCTACGAGCAGTACTTC. Its protein is CASSQGEGTGSYEQYF.